A single sample gave rise to the 5 T cell receptor beta chains below, sequenced in a study of shared clonotypes between healthy human individuals. Sequencing was performed with immunoSEQ multiplex PCR; in TCRdb, only in-frame clones are kept and a portion is missing. This sample has approximately 1.5 million clones; under 99% occur once, and the top ten carry around 0.45%. The sequenced sample was naive CD4+ T cells sorted from blood. The subset was: CD45RA+ positively selected. The origin of the receptors is a man aged 30-40 years in good health.

The chain recombines TRBV7-8 with TRBJ1-4; D not certain. The V and J ends lost 5 bases and 1 base respectively, with 17 bases between them. This CDR3 is built from 17 residues. Germline loops: CDR1 SGHVS, CDR2 FQNEAQ. CDR3: CASSPSRWAETNEKLFF. CDR3 nucleotide sequence: TGTGCCAGCAGCCCAAGTCGCTGGGCGGAAACTAATGAAAAACTGTTTTTT.

The chain combines TRBV7-6 with TRBJ2-7; 8 bases are shared with TRBD2. CDR1 and CDR2 (germline): SGHVS, FNYEAQ. With V trimmed by 2 bases and J by 10 bases, 7 bases remained unmatched. The CDR3 is 13 amino acids. The CDR3 DNA sequence: TGTGCCAGCAGCTTACCGAGCGGGAGCGGACAGTACTTC. Protein product: CASSLPSGSGQYF.

The chain combines TRBV5-1 with TRBJ1-1; 8 bases are shared with TRBD1. The V segment lost 4 bases and the J segment 0 bases; nucleotides outside the gene matches: 14. Germline-derived CDR1 and CDR2 are SGHRS and YFSETQ. This CDR3 contains 18 residues. CDR3: CASSLQPIGQGVNTEAFF. The CDR3 bases are TGCGCCAGCAGCCTGCAACCGATAGGACAGGGCGTGAACACTGAAGCTTTCTTT.

V usage is TRBV29-1 and J usage is TRBJ2-5; the match to TRBD2 covers 7 bases. Germline V gives CDR1 SQVTM, CDR2 ANQGSEA. The CDR3 totals 12 residues. Unmatched junction bases numbered 2, after V lost 4 bases and J lost 3 bases. Written as DNA, the CDR3 is TGCAGCGTTGGACTAGCAAAAGAGACCCAGTACTTC. This codes for CSVGLAKETQYF. Full variable domain (missing parts from reference TRBV29-1 and TRBJ2-5): SAVISQKPSRDICQRGTSLTIQCQVDSQVTMMFWYRQQPGQSLTLIATANQGSEATYESGFVIDKFPISRPNLTFSTLTVSNMSPEDSSIYLCSVGLAKETQYFGPGTRLLVL.

V is TRBV19 and J is TRBJ2-7; 9 bases fit TRBD1. The V gene's germline CDR1 is LNHDA and CDR2 SQIVND (reference sequence). This CDR3 has 14 residues. After removal of 4 bases from V and 3 bases from J, the junction contained 4 bases not matched to a gene. CDR3 region: CASSRRQGDYEQYF. DNA for the CDR3: TGTGCCAGTAGTAGACGACAGGGGGACTACGAGCAGTACTTC.